These 20 T cell receptor beta chains originate from one sample sequenced in a study of blood T cell repertoires in COVID-19. Clones were sequenced by immunoSEQ multiplex PCR, and TCRdb holds only the in-frame ones, with some missing. The sample yields 250,000 to 300,000 clones, roughly 85% seen once. Material: peripheral blood. Receptors originate from a man between 60 and 75 years old who had recovered from COVID-19.

The chain has TRBV6-5 and TRBJ1-6; D remains unclear. Trimming left V 10 bases short and J 0 bases short, with 13 bases between. CDR3 length: 15 residues. Germline V CDR1 and CDR2: MNHEY, SVGAGI. The DNA of the CDR3 is TGTGCCACAAAACCCTTTAGCTCCTATAATTCACCCCTCCACTTT. It specifies CATKPFSSYNSPLHF.

The chain links TRBV6-5 to TRBJ2-5; TRBD2 might be the D (6 bases). The germline CDR1 and CDR2 sequences are MNHEY and SVGAGI. CDR3 length: 14 residues. The ends were cut back, 0 bases at V and 5 bases at J, with 10 bases in the middle. CDR3 sequence: CASSYSPSAETQYF. The CDR3 DNA sequence: TGTGCCAGCAGTTACTCGCCTAGCGCGGAGACCCAGTACTTC.

The V gene is TRBV6-5, the J gene TRBJ2-7, with a weak D call TRBD1 (5 bases). CDR1 is MNHEY and CDR2 is SVGAGI in the germline V gene. Trimming took 4 bases from V and 2 from J, leaving 18 bases between them. CDR3 length: 16 amino acids. The CDR3 sequence is CASSSSTGFYAYEQYF. As DNA, the CDR3 is TGTGCCAGCAGTTCCTCTACAGGCTTTTACGCCTACGAGCAGTACTTC.

The V call is TRBV2, the J call TRBJ1-5; TRBD1 is a possible D gene (5 bases). V lost 6 bases, J lost 3 bases, and 9 bases lay in between. The CDR3 loop spans 13 amino acids. From germline, CDR1 is SNHLY and CDR2 FYNNEI. The CDR3 bases are TGTGCCAGCAGATTACAGGTCAATCAGCCCCAGCATTTT. As protein: CASRLQVNQPQHF.

This clone has more than one count but fewer than ten. The J gene is TRBJ2-7, the V gene TRBV7-6; TRBD2 matches 7 bases. V was clipped by 1 base and J by 0 bases; unmatched bases: 6. This CDR3 is 16 amino acids long. CDR1 and CDR2 (germline): SGHVS, FNYEAQ. CDR3 in amino acids: CASSLERRESSYEQYF. The CDR3 nucleotides read TGTGCCAGCAGCTTAGAGAGGCGGGAGAGCTCCTACGAGCAGTACTTC.

The chain has TRBV29-1 and TRBJ2-1; the D is unclear. Germline V gene lookup returns CDR1 SQVTM and CDR2 ANQGSEA. The CDR3 is made up of 13 amino acids. V shed 6 bases and J shed 5 bases, with 14 bases lying between them. The CDR3 DNA sequence: TGCAGCGTAGCGACGGGTAGTAACAATGAGCAGTTCTTC. Protein product: CSVATGSNNEQFF.

The J gene is TRBJ2-5, the V gene TRBV7-9; 10 bases agree with TRBD2. Germline lookup yields CDR1 SEHNR and CDR2 FQNEAQ (reference sequence). J gave up 5 bases and V 1 base, and 4 bases lay outside the gene matches. CDR3 size: 15 residues. CDR3 in DNA: TGTGCCAGCAGCTTAGGGCAGCGGGAGGGGGAGACCCAGTACTTC. This translates into CASSLGQREGETQYF.

As DNA, the CDR3 is TGCGCCAGCAGCCAAGGAACAGGGTGGTATGGCTACACCTTC. Protein sequence: CASSQGTGWYGYTF. This rearrangement joins TRBV4-1 to TRBJ1-2; TRBD1 is a possible D gene (6 bases). CDR1 is MGHRA, CDR2 YSYEKL, per germline. The CDR3 is made up of 14 amino acids. V dropped 1 base and J dropped 5 bases, with 11 bases sitting between them.

The chain carries TRBV5-1 and TRBJ1-1, with TRBD1 as a possible D gene (5 bases). The CDR3 is made up of 15 amino acids. The germline V gene encodes CDR1 SGHRS and CDR2 YFSETQ. Trimming took 0 bases from V and 4 from J, leaving 13 bases between them. The CDR3 nucleotides are TGCGCCAGCAGCTTGGTCGGGGGTTTGGTCACTGAAGCTTTCTTT. Amino acid sequence: CASSLVGGLVTEAFF.

CDR3 sequence (DNA): TGTGCCAGCAGTGTGAGCGGGGGGTTCGCCGGGGAGCTGTTTTTT. As protein: CASSVSGGFAGELFF. The chain employs TRBV25-1 and TRBJ2-2, with 9 bases aligning to TRBD2. CDR1 and CDR2 from the germline V gene are MGHDK and SYGVNS. The CDR3 contains 15 residues. J lost 6 bases, V lost 4 bases, and 6 bases had no gene match. Together with reference TRBV25-1 and TRBJ2-2, the CDR3 gives the full variable domain: EADIYQTPRYLVIGTGKKITLECSQTMGHDKMYWYQQDPGMELHLIHYSYGVNSTEKGDLSSESTVSRIRTEHFPLTLESARPSHTSQYLCASSVSGGFAGELFFGEGSRLTVL.

V usage is TRBV2 and J usage is TRBJ1-6; D perhaps matches TRBD1 (6 bases). Trimming removed 5 bases at V and 5 bases at J, with 10 bases between. The CDR3 covers 14 residues. Looked up from germline, CDR1 is SNHLY and CDR2 is FYNNEI. The CDR3 sequence is CASSSRGHNSPLHF. The CDR3 coding sequence is TGTGCCAGCAGTAGCAGGGGACATAATTCACCCCTCCACTTT.

The rearrangement uses TRBV6-5 and TRBJ1-4, with D possibly being TRBD2 (7 bases). The J call may be faulty, since TRBJ2-2 better matches the DNA end. This CDR3 spans 14 amino acids. CDR1 and CDR2 (germline): MNHEY, SVGAGI. CDR3: CASSPGGLGRELFF. CDR3 sequence (DNA): TGTGCCAGCAGTCCCGGGGGGCTGGGTCGGGAGCTGTTTTTT.

This clone was seen a few times. This chain connects TRBV29-1 to TRBJ2-7, with TRBD2 matching 13 bases. From germline, CDR1 is SQVTM and CDR2 ANQGSEA. The CDR3 totals 13 residues. Losses at the gene ends were 7 bases for V and 6 bases for J; bases not matched to a gene: 6. The CDR3 is CSAGTSGASEQYF. CDR3 sequence (DNA): TGCAGCGCTGGGACTAGCGGGGCCTCCGAGCAGTACTTC.

CDR3 sequence reads: CASSYHSGGVGEKLFF. CDR3 DNA sequence: TGCGCCAGCAGCTACCACTCAGGGGGCGTCGGTGAAAAACTGTTTTTT. This chain connects TRBV5-1 to TRBJ1-4; 8 nucleotides match TRBD1. V lost 3 bases, J lost 7 bases, and 11 bases stayed unmatched. Germline V gives CDR1 SGHRS, CDR2 YFSETQ. There are 16 residues in the CDR3.

The chain joins TRBV28 to TRBJ1-3; TRBD1 agrees at 8 bases. J was trimmed by 0 bases and V by 10 bases; bases with no gene match: 8. Germline lookup yields CDR1 MDHEN and CDR2 SYDVKM. This CDR3 spans 15 amino acids. Here the CDR3 reads CATISRGHSGNTIYF. CDR3 in DNA: TGTGCCACCATTTCCAGGGGGCACTCTGGAAACACCATATATTTT.

This chain uses TRBV6-1 with TRBJ1-2, with 8 bases fitting TRBD1. The CDR3 has 15 amino acids. The V segment lost 1 base and the J segment 3 bases; nucleotides outside the gene matches: 4. CDR1 is MNHNS and CDR2 is SASEGT in the germline V gene. CDR3 amino acids: CASSEEDRVDYGYTF. CDR3 nucleotide sequence: TGTGCCAGCAGTGAAGAGGACAGGGTAGACTATGGCTACACCTTC.

The chain is built from TRBV6-5 and TRBJ2-7, with 7 nucleotides matching TRBD1. Germline CDR1 reads MNHEY; CDR2 reads SVGAGI. CDR3 length equals 13 residues. V lost 6 bases and J lost 3; bases outside the gene matches: 5. This CDR3 reads CASRRQGGYEQYF. In DNA, the CDR3 is TGTGCCAGCAGACGACAGGGTGGCTACGAGCAGTACTTC.

J is TRBJ1-5 and V is TRBV1. TRBV1 is deemed a pseudogene. This CDR3 has 13 amino acids. CDR3 sequence reads: CTSSHERGGVKHF. CDR3 nucleotides: TGCACCAGCAGCCACGAAAGGGGCGGGGTCAAGCATTTT.

The CDR3 region is CASSPRTGGNEKLFF. CDR3 nucleotide sequence: TGTGCCAGCAGCCCCCGGACAGGGGGTAATGAAAAACTGTTTTTT. The J gene is TRBJ1-4, the V gene TRBV5-4; 10 bases are shared with TRBD1. Germline V gene sequence: CDR1 SGHNT, CDR2 YYREEE (reference sequence). V shed 4 bases, J shed 4 bases, and the junction held 4 bases outside the gene matches. This CDR3 spans 15 amino acids.

The V and J genes are TRBV24-1 and TRBJ2-5; 8 bases line up with TRBD1. The CDR3 is 16 residues long. V was pared by 4 bases and J by 3 bases, with 9 bases of the junction left unmatched. In germline, CDR1 is KGHDR, CDR2 SFDVKD. The CDR3 DNA follows: TGTGCCACCAGTGAACCAGGGGACAGGTACGAAGAGACCCAGTACTTC. Translating it yields CATSEPGDRYEETQYF.